This passage covers 19 T cell receptor beta chains from one sample sequenced in a study of blood T cells in healthy people across ages. A sample-barcoded 5' primer and a J-beta primer mix were used in a second PCR of about 6 to 12 cycles. One entry per CDR3 protein results from TCRdb running MiXCR on the 5' RACE reads. This sample has some 760,000 distinct CDR3 sequences, with around 25% found just once. The data were also submitted as part of a second study, on T cells of mothers and their children.

Material for sequencing was blood. Receptors were obtained from a boy between 10 and 17 years old in good health.

The genes are TRBV7-9 and TRBJ2-5; 9 bases are shared with TRBD1. Trimming took 3 bases from V and 5 from J; bases not matched to a gene: 10. The CDR3 length is 16 residues. Germline assignment: CDR1 SEHNR and CDR2 FQNEAQ (reference sequence). In DNA, the CDR3 is TGTGCCAGCAGCTTCCCTGGGACAGGGAATAAGGAGACCCAGTACTTC. Its translation is CASSFPGTGNKETQYF.

This clonotype was observed many times. The CDR3 DNA sequence: TGTGCCAGCAGCTTAGTTGTTGTGGGCGGGGGCCTCACAGATACGCAGTATTTT. Translated: CASSLVVVGGGLTDTQYF. J is TRBJ2-3 and V is TRBV7-2, with D possibly TRBD2 on 7 matching bases. There are 18 residues in the CDR3. The germline CDR1 and CDR2 sequences are SGHTA and FQGNSA. V was clipped by 1 base and J by 2 bases, with 19 bases between them.

The chain has TRBV7-2 and TRBJ2-5; 7 bases agree with TRBD1. The CDR3 loop spans 15 amino acids. The ends lost 1 base at V and 0 bases at J; junction bases unmatched: 2. The germline gives CDR1 SGHTA, CDR2 FQGNSA. The CDR3 DNA is TGTGCCAGCAGCTTAGGGGGACAGTACCAAGAGACCCAGTACTTC. It encodes CASSLGGQYQETQYF.

This clonotype came up many times. The chain employs TRBV7-2 and TRBJ2-7; possibly TRBD2 for D (5 bases). Trimming stripped 1 base from V and 7 bases from J, with 11 bases between. The CDR3 has 13 amino acids. From germline, CDR1 is SGHTA and CDR2 FQGNSA. The CDR3 bases are TGTGCCAGCAGCTTAGGCACTAGTCGGGAGCAGTACTTC. It codes for CASSLGTSREQYF.

This clonotype was observed a few times. The chain combines TRBV14 with TRBJ2-5; the match to TRBD2 covers 7 bases. The CDR3 extends over 15 amino acids. Trimming at V came to 0 bases and at J to 5 bases, leaving 6 bases not matched to a gene. Germline-derived CDR1 and CDR2 are SGHDN and FVKESK. Here the CDR3 DNA reads TGTGCCAGCAGCCAAGACGGACTAGGTCTGGAGACCCAGTACTTC. Protein: CASSQDGLGLETQYF.

V usage is TRBV7-3 and J usage is TRBJ2-3; perhaps TRBD2 as D (6 bases). The V and J ends lost 6 bases and 0 bases respectively, with 10 bases between them. The germline CDR1 and CDR2 sequences are SGHTA and FQGTGA. The CDR3 has 14 residues. CDR3: CASSGLNSTDTQYF. The CDR3 DNA reads as TGTGCCAGCAGTGGACTAAATAGCACAGATACGCAGTATTTT.

J is TRBJ2-2 and V is TRBV5-1, with 10 bases fitting TRBD1. The CDR3 has 17 residues. The germline V gene has CDR1 SGHRS and CDR2 YFSETQ. The J segment lost 4 bases and the V segment lost 4 bases, leaving 10 bases of the junction unmatched. CDR3 coding DNA: TGCGCCAGCAGCCCGGACAGGGGGGAGCTTGGCACCGGGGAGCTGTTTTTT. This gives the protein CASSPDRGELGTGELFF. Looking up the rest from reference TRBV5-1 and TRBJ2-2 gives the full variable domain: KAGVTQTPRYLIKTRGQQVTLSCSPISGHRSVSWYQQTPGQGLQFLFEYFSETQRNKGNFPGRFSGRQFSNSRSEMNVSTLELGDSALYLCASSPDRGELGTGELFFGEGSRLTVL.

V usage is TRBV20-1 and J usage is TRBJ2-5; 7 bases line up with TRBD2. The J call is uncertain, as TRBJ2-7 better fits the DNA end. The CDR3 spans 14 residues. CDR1 is DFQATT and CDR2 is SNEGSKA in the germline V gene (reference sequence). The CDR3 here is CSARDRLAAYEQYF. The DNA of the CDR3 is TGCAGTGCTAGAGATCGGCTAGCGGCCTACGAGCAGTACTTC.

The V gene is TRBV20-1, the J gene TRBJ1-1, with D tentatively TRBD1 (5 bases). Germline V CDR1 and CDR2: DFQATT, SNEGSKA (reference sequence). Trimming pared 3 bases from V and 0 bases from J, leaving 11 bases between. CDR3 length equals 14 residues. The CDR3 reads CSARGVTMNTEAFF. The DNA for the CDR3 is TGCAGTGCTAGGGGGGTTACCATGAACACTGAAGCTTTCTTT.

This clonotype turned up a few times. This chain uses TRBV3-1 with TRBJ2-1; 10 nucleotides align to TRBD2. Germline V gene data show CDR1 as LGHDT and CDR2 as YNNKEL (reference sequence). The V segment lost 2 bases and the J segment 8 bases; nucleotides outside the gene matches: 6. The length of the CDR3 is 15 residues. As DNA, the CDR3 is TGTGCCAGCAGCCAATTGGGACTAGCGTTCGATGAGCAGTTCTTC. Translating it yields CASSQLGLAFDEQFF.

This clonotype was observed a handful of times. V is TRBV12-3 or TRBV12-4 and J is TRBJ2-5; TRBD1 aligns across 8 bases. V lost 5 bases to trimming and J lost 2 bases; unmatched junction nucleotides: 7. CDR3 length equals 15 residues. The CDR3 here is CASSQGQGMQETQYF. CDR3 nucleotide sequence: TGTGCCAGCAGTCAAGGACAGGGAATGCAAGAGACCCAGTACTTC.

J is TRBJ1-1 and V is TRBV2; D unclear. CDR1 and CDR2 from the germline V gene are SNHLY and FYNNEI. This CDR3 comprises 12 residues. Trimming took 8 bases from V and 4 from J, leaving 11 bases between them. CDR3 in amino acids: CASEEAGTEAFF. DNA of the CDR3: TGTGCCAGCGAGGAGGCGGGCACTGAAGCTTTCTTT. Full variable domain (outside the CDR3, taken from reference TRBV2 and TRBJ1-1): EPEVTQTPSHQVTQMGQEVILRCVPISNHLYFYWYRQILGQKVEFLVSFYNNEISEKSEIFDDQFSVERPDGSNFTLKIRSTKLEDSAMYFCASEEAGTEAFFGQGTRLTVV.

The J gene is TRBJ2-7, the V gene TRBV5-8; no reliable D call. V was pared by 4 bases and J by 4 bases, with 9 bases between. Germline values: CDR1 SGHTS, CDR2 YDEGEE. The CDR3 loop spans 12 amino acids. This CDR3 reads CASSPRRYEQYF. The CDR3 DNA is TGTGCCAGCAGCCCGAGGCGTTACGAGCAGTACTTC.

The rearrangement joins TRBV11-2 to TRBJ2-5; D is perhaps TRBD2 (5 bases). CDR1 is SGHAT and CDR2 is FQNNGV in the germline V gene. V lost 4 bases and J 5 bases, leaving 20 bases between the germline ends. This CDR3 contains 16 residues. The CDR3 coding sequence is TGTGCCAGCAGCTCTTCAAAGCGGAGCGTTCGGGAGACCCAGTACTTC. Translating gives CASSSSKRSVRETQYF.

This clonotype was observed a handful of times. The chain couples TRBV28 to TRBJ2-5, with 7 nucleotides matching TRBD1. Looked up from germline, CDR1 is MDHEN and CDR2 is SYDVKM. The trim removed 7 bases at V and 1 base at J, leaving 9 bases unmatched. CDR3 length equals 15 residues. The CDR3 DNA reads TGTGCCAGCACCCCGACAGGGACCCTCCAAGAGACCCAGTACTTC. Residues: CASTPTGTLQETQYF.

The table lists this clonotype with a few counts. The chain is built from TRBV7-9 and TRBJ1-1; D ambiguous. The CDR3 totals 12 residues. V was clipped by 1 base and J by 5 bases, with 5 bases between them. Per germline, CDR1 SEHNR and CDR2 FQNEAQ (reference sequence). CDR3 in DNA: TGTGCCAGCAGCTTAGAGAGGACTGAAGCTTTCTTT. Protein: CASSLERTEAFF.

The gene calls are TRBV18 and TRBJ2-4, with D tentatively TRBD1 or TRBD2 (6 bases each). The germline CDR1 and CDR2 sequences are KGHSH and LQKENI. Trimming removed 1 base from V and 2 bases from J, with 15 bases in between. This CDR3 has 17 amino acids. CDR3 loop: CASSPLPGALTKNIQYF. CDR3 in DNA: TGTGCCAGCTCACCACTTCCGGGGGCCTTAACCAAAAACATTCAGTACTTC.

The chain is built from TRBV12-3 or TRBV12-4 and TRBJ2-3; D ambiguous. The ends were cut back, 3 bases at V and 2 bases at J, with 6 bases in the middle. The CDR3 has 13 amino acids. CDR3 nucleotides: TGTGCCAGCAGTTTTACACCCACAGATACGCAGTATTTT. This encodes CASSFTPTDTQYF.

This clonotype occurred a few times. The chain links TRBV7-9 to TRBJ2-5, with D unclear. Judging by the DNA end, TRBJ2-7 fits better; the J call may be wrong. This CDR3 region has 13 residues. CDR1 is SEHNR and CDR2 is FQNEAQ in the germline V gene (reference sequence). The CDR3 spells CASSSRPNYEQYF. The CDR3 DNA reads TGTGCCAGCAGCTCGCGGCCCAACTACGAGCAGTACTTC.